This paragraph covers one T cell receptor beta chain sequence. The sample originates from a study of cytomegalovirus exposure and HLA in healthy donors. Use of 60 Vbeta and 13 Jbeta primers characterized the PCR. Here immunoSEQ multiplex PCR was the method, and the copy in TCRdb shows in-frame clones only, minus some. This sample contains tens of thousands of clones. The sequence was collected from a woman aged 55 to 70 in good health and CMV-seronegative. Source material: PBMCs.

The CDR3 protein is CATSRGRMTGFSGANVLTF. The DNA of the CDR3 is TGTGCCACCAGCAGAGGGAGAATGACAGGTTTCTCTGGGGCCAACGTCCTGACTTTC. This chain links TRBV15 with TRBJ2-6; D is possibly TRBD1 (6 bases). V lost 1 base and J lost 0, with 16 bases in between. CDR3 length equals 19 residues. The germline gives CDR1 LNHNV, CDR2 YYDKDF (reference sequence).